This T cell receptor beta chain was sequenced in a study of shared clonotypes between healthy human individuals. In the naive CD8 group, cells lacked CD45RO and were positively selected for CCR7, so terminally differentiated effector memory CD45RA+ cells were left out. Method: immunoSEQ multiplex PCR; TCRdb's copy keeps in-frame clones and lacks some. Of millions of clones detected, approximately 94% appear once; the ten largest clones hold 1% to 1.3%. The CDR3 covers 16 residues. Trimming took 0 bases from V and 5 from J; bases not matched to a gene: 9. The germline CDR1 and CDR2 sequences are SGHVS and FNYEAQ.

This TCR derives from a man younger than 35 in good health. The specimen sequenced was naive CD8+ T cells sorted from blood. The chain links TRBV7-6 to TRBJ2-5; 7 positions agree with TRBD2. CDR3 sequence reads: CASSLARLGAGETQYF. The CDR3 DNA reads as TGTGCCAGCAGCTTAGCACGGCTAGGAGCGGGGGAGACCCAGTACTTC.